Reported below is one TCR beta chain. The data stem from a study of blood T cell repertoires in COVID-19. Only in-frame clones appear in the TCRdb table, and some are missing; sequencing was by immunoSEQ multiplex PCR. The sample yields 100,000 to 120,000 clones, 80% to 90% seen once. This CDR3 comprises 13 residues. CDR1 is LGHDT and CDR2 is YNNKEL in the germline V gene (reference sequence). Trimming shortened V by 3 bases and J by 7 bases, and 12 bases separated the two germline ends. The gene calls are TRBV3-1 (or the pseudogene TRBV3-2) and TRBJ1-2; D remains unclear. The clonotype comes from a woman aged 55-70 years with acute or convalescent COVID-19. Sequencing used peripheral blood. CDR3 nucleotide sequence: TGTGCCAGCAGCCAGGAGCGGGTGGGTGGCTACACCTTC. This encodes CASSQERVGGYTF.